This entry concerns a single T cell receptor (beta chain). The antigen remains unidentified. RNA transcripts yielded amplified TCR beta CDR3 regions. HTBI primers drove first-round RT-PCR of the TCR CDR3. TCRdb itself ran the multiplex PCR reads through MiXCR, one entry per CDR3 protein. The sample includes 700,000 to 950,000 distinct CDR3 sequences, about 35% of them seen just once. The sample comes from a study of T cells in Graves' hyperthyroidism and ophthalmopathy. Newly diagnosed hyperthyroidism patients aged 18 to 65 years had disease lasting under 2 months. The source of the PBMCs was more than 9.5 ml of fresh peripheral blood. Study-level points and caveats: Most expanded thyroid clonotypes above 0.001 also appeared in blood.

This CDR3 spans 15 amino acids. V lost 1 base, J lost 11 bases, and 8 bases stayed unmatched. CDR1 and CDR2 (germline): LGHNA, YSLEER. The clonotype originates from a woman aged 40 to 50 with Graves' hyperthyroidism. Sequenced input: blood. The chain is built from TRBV4-3 and TRBJ1-6; 7 bases align to TRBD1. CDR3 in amino acids: CASSQGWGQSAPLHF. The CDR3 nucleotides read TGCGCCAGCAGCCAAGGGTGGGGACAGTCGGCACCCCTCCACTTT.